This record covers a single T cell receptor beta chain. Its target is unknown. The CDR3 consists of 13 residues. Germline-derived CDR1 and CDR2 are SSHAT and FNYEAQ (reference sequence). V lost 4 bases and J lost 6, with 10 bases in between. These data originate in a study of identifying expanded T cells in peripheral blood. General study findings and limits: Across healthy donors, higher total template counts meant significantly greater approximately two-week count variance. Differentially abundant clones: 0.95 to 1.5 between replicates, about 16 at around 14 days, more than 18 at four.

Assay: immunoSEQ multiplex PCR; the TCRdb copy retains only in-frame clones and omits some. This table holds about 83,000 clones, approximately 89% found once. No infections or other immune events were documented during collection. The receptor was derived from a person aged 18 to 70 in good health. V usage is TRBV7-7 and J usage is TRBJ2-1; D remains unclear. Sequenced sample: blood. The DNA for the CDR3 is TGTGCCAGCAGCTCGTCCCCAGGCAATGAGCAGTTCTTC. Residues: CASSSSPGNEQFF.